This TCR beta chain was retrieved from a study of blood T cell repertoires in COVID-19. The overall study: From the United States, Italy and Spain came samples of acute and convalescent COVID-19.

The V end was cut by 11 bases, the J end by 2 bases, with 21 bases between. CDR3 size: 16 residues. Germline CDR1 and CDR2: SNHLY and FYNNEI. This clone was observed a single time. Libraries were prepared by immunoSEQ multiplex PCR; TCRdb keeps only in-frame clonotypes and omits some of them. The sample consists of about 64,000 clones, roughly 84% of them appearing once. The sequence was obtained from a woman between 55 and 75 years old with acute or convalescent COVID-19. Sequenced sample: peripheral blood. The chain has TRBV2 and TRBJ1-4; weak D call: TRBD1 (6 bases). The CDR3 loop reads CAGHVGGARTNEKLFF. The CDR3 region has the DNA TGTGCCGGACACGTGGGGGGGGCGAGGACTAATGAAAAACTGTTTTTT.